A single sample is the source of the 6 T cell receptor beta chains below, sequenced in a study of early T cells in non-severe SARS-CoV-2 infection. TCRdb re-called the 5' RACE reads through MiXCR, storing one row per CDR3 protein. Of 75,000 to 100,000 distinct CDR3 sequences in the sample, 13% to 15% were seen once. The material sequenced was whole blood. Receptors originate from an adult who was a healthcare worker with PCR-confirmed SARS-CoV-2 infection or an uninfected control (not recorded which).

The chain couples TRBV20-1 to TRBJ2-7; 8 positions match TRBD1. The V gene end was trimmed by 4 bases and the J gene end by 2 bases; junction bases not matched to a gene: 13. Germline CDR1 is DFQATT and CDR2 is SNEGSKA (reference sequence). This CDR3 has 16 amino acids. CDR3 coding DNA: TGCAGTGCTACACAACCGGGACAGGCCCCAACCTACGAGCAGTACTTC. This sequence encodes CSATQPGQAPTYEQYF.

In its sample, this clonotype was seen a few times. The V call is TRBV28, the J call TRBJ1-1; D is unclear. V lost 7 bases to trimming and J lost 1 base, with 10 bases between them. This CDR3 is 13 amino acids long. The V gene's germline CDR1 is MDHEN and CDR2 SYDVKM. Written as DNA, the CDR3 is TGTGCCAGCATGTACACGGAGAACACTGAAGCTTTCTTT. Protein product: CASMYTENTEAFF.

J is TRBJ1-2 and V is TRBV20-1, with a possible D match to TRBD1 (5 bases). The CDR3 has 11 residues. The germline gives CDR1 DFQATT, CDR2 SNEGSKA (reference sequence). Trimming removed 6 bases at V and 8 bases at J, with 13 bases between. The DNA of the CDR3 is TGCAGTGCCGGGAGAGGGGAAGGCTACACCTTC. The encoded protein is CSAGRGEGYTF.

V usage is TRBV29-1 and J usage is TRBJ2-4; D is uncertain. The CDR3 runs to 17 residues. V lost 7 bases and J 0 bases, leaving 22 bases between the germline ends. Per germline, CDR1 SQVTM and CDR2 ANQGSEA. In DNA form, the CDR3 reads TGCAGCGAGGGAACGGTCCAGGCCACCCTAGCCAAAAACATTCAGTACTTC. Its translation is CSEGTVQATLAKNIQYF.

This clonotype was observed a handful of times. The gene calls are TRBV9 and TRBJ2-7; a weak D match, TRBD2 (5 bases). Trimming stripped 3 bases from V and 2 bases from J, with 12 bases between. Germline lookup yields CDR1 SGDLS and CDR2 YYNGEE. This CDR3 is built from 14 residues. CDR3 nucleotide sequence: TGTGCCAGCAGCGCCGACGAGGGCCCCTACGAGCAGTACTTC. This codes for CASSADEGPYEQYF.

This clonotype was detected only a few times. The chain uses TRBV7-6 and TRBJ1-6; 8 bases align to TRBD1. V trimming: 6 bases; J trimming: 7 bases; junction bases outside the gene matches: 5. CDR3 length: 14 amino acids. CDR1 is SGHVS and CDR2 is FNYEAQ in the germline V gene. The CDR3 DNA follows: TGTGCCAGCAGTTCAGGGGGCGCGAATTCACCCCTCCACTTT. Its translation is CASSSGGANSPLHF.